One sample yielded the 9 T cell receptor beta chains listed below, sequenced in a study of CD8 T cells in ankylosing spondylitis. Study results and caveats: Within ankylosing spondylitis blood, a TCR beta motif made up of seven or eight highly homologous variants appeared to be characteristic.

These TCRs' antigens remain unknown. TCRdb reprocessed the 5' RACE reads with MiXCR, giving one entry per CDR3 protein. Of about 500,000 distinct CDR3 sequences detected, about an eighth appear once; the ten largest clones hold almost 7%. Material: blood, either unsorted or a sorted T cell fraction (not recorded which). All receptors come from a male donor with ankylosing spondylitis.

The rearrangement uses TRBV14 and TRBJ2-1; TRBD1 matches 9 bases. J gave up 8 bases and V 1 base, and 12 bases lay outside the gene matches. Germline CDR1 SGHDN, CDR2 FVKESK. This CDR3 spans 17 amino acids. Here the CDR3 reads CASSQVRGTGSLDEQFF. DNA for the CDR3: TGTGCCAGCAGCCAAGTCCGAGGGACAGGGAGTTTAGATGAGCAGTTCTTC.

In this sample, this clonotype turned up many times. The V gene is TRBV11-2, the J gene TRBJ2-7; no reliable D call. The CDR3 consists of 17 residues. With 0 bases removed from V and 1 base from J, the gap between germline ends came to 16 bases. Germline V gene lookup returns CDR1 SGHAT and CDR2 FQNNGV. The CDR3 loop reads CASSLDQWGTGSYEQYF. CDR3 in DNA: TGTGCCAGCAGCTTAGATCAATGGGGTACCGGGTCCTACGAGCAGTACTTC.

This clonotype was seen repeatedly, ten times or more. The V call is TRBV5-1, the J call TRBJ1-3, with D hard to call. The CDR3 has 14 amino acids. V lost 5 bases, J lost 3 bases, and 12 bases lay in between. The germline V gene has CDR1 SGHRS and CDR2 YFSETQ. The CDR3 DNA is TGCGCCAGCAGGGCCACAAGAGGTGGAAACACCATATATTTT. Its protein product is CASRATRGGNTIYF.

The CDR3 loop reads CASRSRVGGTEAFF. The CDR3 nucleotides read TGTGCCAGCAGATCCAGGGTTGGAGGGACTGAAGCTTTCTTT. The V gene is TRBV6-2 or TRBV6-3, the J gene TRBJ1-1; D might be TRBD1 (5 bases). This CDR3 is built from 14 residues. V lost 6 bases and J lost 5, with 16 bases in between. Germline CDR1 and CDR2: MNHEY and SVGEGT.

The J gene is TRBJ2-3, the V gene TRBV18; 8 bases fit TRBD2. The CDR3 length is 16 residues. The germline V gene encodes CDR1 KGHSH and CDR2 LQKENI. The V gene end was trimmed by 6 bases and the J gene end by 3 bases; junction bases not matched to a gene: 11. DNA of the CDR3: TGTGCCAGCTCCCCTAATCCGGGACTAGAGACAGATACGCAGTATTTT. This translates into CASSPNPGLETDTQYF.

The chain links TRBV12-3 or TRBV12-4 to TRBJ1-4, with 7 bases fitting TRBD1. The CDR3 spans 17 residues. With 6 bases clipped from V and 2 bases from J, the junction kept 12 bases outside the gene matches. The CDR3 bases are TGTGCCAGCAGCCGAAACAAGGGGGCGTCGACTAATGAAAAACTGTTTTTT. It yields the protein CASSRNKGASTNEKLFF.

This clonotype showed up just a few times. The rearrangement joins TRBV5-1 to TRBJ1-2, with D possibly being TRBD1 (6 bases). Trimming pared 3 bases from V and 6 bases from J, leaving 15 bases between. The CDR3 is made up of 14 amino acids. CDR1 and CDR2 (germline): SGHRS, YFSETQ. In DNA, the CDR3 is TGCGCCAGCAGCTCGACTGGGGGGGCGGATGGCTACACCTTC. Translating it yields CASSSTGGADGYTF.

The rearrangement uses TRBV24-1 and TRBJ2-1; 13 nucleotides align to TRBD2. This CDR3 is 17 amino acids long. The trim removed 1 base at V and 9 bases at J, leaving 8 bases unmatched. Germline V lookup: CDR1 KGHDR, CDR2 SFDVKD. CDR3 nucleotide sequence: TGTGCCACCAGTGATTTACTGACTAGCGGGAGGTTCGGTGAGCAGTTCTTC. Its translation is CATSDLLTSGRFGEQFF.

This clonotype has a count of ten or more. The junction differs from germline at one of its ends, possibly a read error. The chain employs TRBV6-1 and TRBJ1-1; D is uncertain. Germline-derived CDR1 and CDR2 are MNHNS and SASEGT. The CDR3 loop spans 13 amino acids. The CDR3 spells CASREDGNTEAFF. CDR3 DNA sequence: TGTGCCAGCAGGGAAGACGGGAACACTGAAGCTTTCTTT.